What follows are 16 T cell receptor beta chains derived from one specimen sequenced in a study of response to subunit inactivated influenza vaccine. TCRdb recomputed calls from the RT-PCR reads with MiXCR, one row per CDR3 protein. The table lists around 300,000 distinct CDR3 sequences, 20% to 25% of them singletons. The sample consisted of PBMCs from blood, taken less than 22 months after vaccination. These receptors were collected from a man aged 50 to 69 who received an inactivated influenza vaccine.

The chain combines TRBV5-1 with TRBJ1-1; no clear D. The CDR3 loop spans 15 amino acids. Between the trimmed V and J ends, which lost 0 bases and 5 bases, there was a span of 14 bases. The V gene's germline CDR1 is SGHRS and CDR2 YFSETQ. The CDR3 bases are TGCGCCAGCAGCTTGGTAGGTGGCAGTATAACTGAAGCTTTCTTT. This sequence encodes CASSLVGGSITEAFF.

The CDR3 DNA follows: TGCGCCAGCAGCCAAGCCGGGACGGCGTCCTACAATGAGCAGTTCTTC. Its protein product is CASSQAGTASYNEQFF. The chain carries TRBV4-1 and TRBJ2-1; D tentatively fits TRBD1 or TRBD2 (5 bases each). In germline, CDR1 is MGHRA, CDR2 YSYEKL. Trimming removed 1 base from V and 1 base from J, with 11 bases in between. The CDR3 length is 16 residues.

This clonotype was picked up a small number of times. The V gene is TRBV19, the J gene TRBJ1-2; no firm D call. With 6 bases removed from V and 4 bases from J, the gap between germline ends came to 18 bases. Looked up from germline, CDR1 is LNHDA and CDR2 is SQIVND (reference sequence). The CDR3 totals 15 residues. As DNA, the CDR3 is TGTGCCAGTAGATCACCTGTAGGAGGAGGCTATGGCTACACCTTC. Protein product: CASRSPVGGGYGYTF.

This clonotype was seen a few times. V usage is TRBV20-1 and J usage is TRBJ1-2, with D possibly being TRBD1 (5 bases). This CDR3 region has 17 residues. The V gene lost 0 bases and the J gene lost 2 bases, with 19 bases spanning the gap. The germline V gene encodes CDR1 DFQATT and CDR2 SNEGSKA (reference sequence). The CDR3 loop is CSARESAWGKENYGYTF. As DNA, the CDR3 is TGCAGTGCTAGAGAGTCGGCATGGGGGAAAGAAAACTATGGCTACACCTTC.

There are many counts of this clonotype. The CDR3 is CSALVYTF. The CDR3 coding sequence is TGCAGTGCTTTGGTCTACACCTTC. The chain recombines TRBV20-1 with TRBJ1-2, with D unresolved. V lost 5 bases to trimming and J lost 10 bases, with 5 bases between them. The CDR3 length is 8 residues. The V gene's germline CDR1 is DFQATT and CDR2 SNEGSKA (reference sequence).

The chain joins TRBV5-1 to TRBJ1-2, with TRBD1 as a possible D gene (6 bases). This CDR3 is built from 14 residues. V was trimmed by 4 bases and J by 5 bases, leaving 15 bases between them. CDR1 and CDR2 (germline): SGHRS, YFSETQ. Here the CDR3 reads CASSPEQGYYGYTF. CDR3 DNA sequence: TGCGCCAGCAGCCCAGAACAGGGATATTATGGCTACACCTTC.

The V gene is TRBV19, the J gene TRBJ2-7; D is perhaps TRBD2 (6 bases). V lost 6 bases, J lost 6 bases, and 9 bases lay in between. CDR1 and CDR2 (germline): LNHDA, SQIVND (reference sequence). The CDR3 spans 11 residues. The CDR3 sequence: CASRGGVEQYF. In DNA form, the CDR3 reads TGTGCCAGTAGGGGGGGAGTCGAGCAGTACTTC. Full variable domain (missing parts from reference TRBV19 and TRBJ2-7): DGGITQSPKYLFRKEGQNVTLSCEQNLNHDAMYWYRQDPGQGLRLIYYSQIVNDFQKGDIAEGYSVSREKKESFPLTVTSAQKNPTAFYLCASRGGVEQYFGPGTRLTVT.

The sample holds a few counts of this clonotype. The V gene is TRBV30, the J gene TRBJ1-1; TRBD1 matches 7 bases. With 1 base clipped from V and 5 bases from J, the junction kept 1 base outside the gene matches. The germline CDR1 and CDR2 sequences are GTSNPN and SVGIG (reference sequence). This CDR3 has 12 residues. The chain's CDR3 is CAWSDRGTEAFF. The CDR3 nucleotides read TGTGCCTGGAGTGACAGGGGAACTGAAGCTTTCTTT.

This clonotype was observed a handful of times. V gene TRBV11-2 combines with J gene TRBJ1-2, with D perhaps matching TRBD1 (5 bases). The CDR3 consists of 18 residues. Looked up from germline, CDR1 is SGHAT and CDR2 is FQNNGV. V lost 7 bases and J lost 5, with 29 bases in between. The CDR3 nucleotides read TGTGCCAGCACCAGCCGTACCCGTTTTGCAGGGCGGGCGTATGGCTACACCTTC. Its translation is CASTSRTRFAGRAYGYTF. Full variable domain (missing parts from reference TRBV11-2 and TRBJ1-2): EAGVAQSPRYKIIEKRQSVAFWCNPISGHATLYWYQQILGQGPKLLIQFQNNGVVDDSQLPKDRFSAERLKGVDSTLKIQPAKLEDSAVYLCASTSRTRFAGRAYGYTFGSGTRLTVV.

This clonotype has only a few counts. The V call is TRBV4-1, the J call TRBJ1-5, with D tentatively TRBD1 (5 bases). The CDR3 length is 14 residues. V lost 0 bases and J lost 9, with 12 bases in between. Germline V gene data show CDR1 as MGHRA and CDR2 as YSYEKL. The CDR3 DNA reads as TGCGCCAGCAGCCAAGATCCGGGGCTGGGGCCCCAGCATTTT. Its protein product is CASSQDPGLGPQHF.

The V and J genes are TRBV19 and TRBJ2-1, with 9 bases fitting TRBD1. V gave up 7 bases and J gave up 4 bases; unmatched junction bases: 8. Germline V gene sequence: CDR1 LNHDA, CDR2 SQIVND (reference sequence). This CDR3 has 15 amino acids. CDR3 coding DNA: TGTGCCAGTATGAAGGACAGGGGATTATACAATGAGCAGTTCTTC. Translated, it gives CASMKDRGLYNEQFF.

This clonotype came up a few times. This sequence joins TRBV9 and TRBJ2-3; a weak D match, TRBD1 (5 bases). Germline lookup yields CDR1 SGDLS and CDR2 YYNGEE. The CDR3 totals 15 residues. The V and J ends lost 0 bases and 7 bases respectively, with 15 bases between them. Here the CDR3 reads CASSVGDGARNTQYF. CDR3 sequence (DNA): TGTGCCAGCAGCGTAGGTGATGGGGCGCGGAATACGCAGTATTTT. The full variable domain, in which reference TRBV9 and TRBJ2-3 provide the parts outside the CDR3, is DSGVTQTPKHLITATGQRVTLRCSPRSGDLSVYWYQQSLDQGLQFLIQYYNGEERAKGNILERFSAQQFPDLHSELNLSSLELGDSALYFCASSVGDGARNTQYFGPGTRLTVL.

The chain has TRBV20-1 and TRBJ1-1, with a possible D match to TRBD1 (5 bases). Germline CDR1 DFQATT, CDR2 SNEGSKA (reference sequence). V was cut by 5 bases and J by 1 base, with 26 bases left in between. The CDR3 is made up of 18 amino acids. This CDR3 reads CSAWGRWGDEKGNTEAFF. The CDR3 nucleotides read TGCAGTGCTTGGGGGAGGTGGGGGGATGAGAAGGGGAACACTGAAGCTTTCTTT.

This clonotype was observed a handful of times. V gene TRBV10-3 combines with J gene TRBJ1-5, with D perhaps TRBD1 (6 bases). V was shortened by 3 bases and J by 0 bases, with 9 bases between the two germline ends. There are 15 residues in the CDR3. Looked up from germline, CDR1 is ENHRY and CDR2 is SYGVKD. The CDR3 is CAISDTGFSNQPQHF. The CDR3 nucleotides are TGTGCCATCAGTGACACAGGGTTTAGCAATCAGCCCCAGCATTTT.

The chain combines TRBV7-2 with TRBJ2-2; D gene uncertain. CDR3 size: 15 residues. V was cut by 5 bases and J by 3 bases, with 13 bases left in between. The germline V gene encodes CDR1 SGHTA and CDR2 FQGNSA. This chain's CDR3 is CASSHNREYTGELFF. CDR3 bases: TGTGCCAGCAGCCACAACAGAGAATACACCGGGGAGCTGTTTTTT. The variable domain in full, with the rest retrieved from reference TRBV7-2 and TRBJ2-2, is GAGVSQSPSNKVTEKGKDVELRCDPISGHTALYWYRQSLGQGLEFLIYFQGNSAPDKSGLPSDRFSAERTGGSVSTLTIQRTQQEDSAVYLCASSHNREYTGELFFGEGSRLTVL.

This clonotype was seen many times. This chain joins TRBV18 and TRBJ1-5, with a possible D match to TRBD1 (6 bases). The CDR3 contains 13 residues. Trimming took 6 bases from V and 7 from J, leaving 13 bases between them. The germline gives CDR1 KGHSH, CDR2 LQKENI. This CDR3 reads CASSLGTTQPQHF. CDR3 nucleotides: TGTGCCAGCTCGCTGGGGACAACCCAGCCCCAGCATTTT.